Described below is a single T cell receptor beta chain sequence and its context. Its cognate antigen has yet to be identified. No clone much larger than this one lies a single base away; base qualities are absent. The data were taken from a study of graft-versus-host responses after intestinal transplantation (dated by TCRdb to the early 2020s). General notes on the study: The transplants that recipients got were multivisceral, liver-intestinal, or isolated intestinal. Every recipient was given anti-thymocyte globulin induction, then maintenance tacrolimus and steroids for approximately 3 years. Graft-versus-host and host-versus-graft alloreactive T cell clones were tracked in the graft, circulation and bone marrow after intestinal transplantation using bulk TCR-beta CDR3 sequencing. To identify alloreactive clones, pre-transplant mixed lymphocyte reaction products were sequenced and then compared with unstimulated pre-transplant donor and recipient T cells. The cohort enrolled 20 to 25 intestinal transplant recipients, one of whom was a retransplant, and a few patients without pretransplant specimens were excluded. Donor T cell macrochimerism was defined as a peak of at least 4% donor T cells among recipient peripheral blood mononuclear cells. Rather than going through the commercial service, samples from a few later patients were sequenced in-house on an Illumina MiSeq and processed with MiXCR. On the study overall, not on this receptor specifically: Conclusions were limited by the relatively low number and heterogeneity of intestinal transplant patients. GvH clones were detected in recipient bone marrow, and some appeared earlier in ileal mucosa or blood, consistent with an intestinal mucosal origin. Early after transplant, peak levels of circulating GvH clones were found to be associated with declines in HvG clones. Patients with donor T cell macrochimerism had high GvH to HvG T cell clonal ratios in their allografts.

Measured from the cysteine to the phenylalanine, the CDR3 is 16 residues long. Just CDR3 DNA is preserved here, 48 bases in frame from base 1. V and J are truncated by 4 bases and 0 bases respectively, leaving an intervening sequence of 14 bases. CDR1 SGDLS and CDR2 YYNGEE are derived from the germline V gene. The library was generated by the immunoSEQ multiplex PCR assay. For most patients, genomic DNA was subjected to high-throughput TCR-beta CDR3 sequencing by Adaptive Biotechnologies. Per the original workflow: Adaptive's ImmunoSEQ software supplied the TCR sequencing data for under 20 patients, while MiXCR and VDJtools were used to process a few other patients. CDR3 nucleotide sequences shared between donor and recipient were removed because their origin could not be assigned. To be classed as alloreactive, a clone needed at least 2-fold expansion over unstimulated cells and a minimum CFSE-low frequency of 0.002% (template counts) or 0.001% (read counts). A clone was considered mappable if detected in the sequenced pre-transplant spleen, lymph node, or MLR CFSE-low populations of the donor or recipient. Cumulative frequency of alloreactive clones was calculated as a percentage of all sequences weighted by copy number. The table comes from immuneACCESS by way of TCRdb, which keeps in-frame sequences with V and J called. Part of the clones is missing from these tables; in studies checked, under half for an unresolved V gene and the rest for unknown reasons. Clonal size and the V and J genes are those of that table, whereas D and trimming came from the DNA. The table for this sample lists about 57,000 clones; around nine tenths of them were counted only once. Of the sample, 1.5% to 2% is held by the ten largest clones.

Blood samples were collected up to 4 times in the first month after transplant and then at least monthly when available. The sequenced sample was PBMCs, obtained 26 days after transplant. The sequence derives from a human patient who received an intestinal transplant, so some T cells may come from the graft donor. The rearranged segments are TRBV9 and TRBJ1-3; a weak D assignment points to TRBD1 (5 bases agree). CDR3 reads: CASSPMGGDSGNTIYF. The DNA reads TGTGCCAGCAGCCCGATGGGGGGGGACTCTGGAAACACCATATATTTT. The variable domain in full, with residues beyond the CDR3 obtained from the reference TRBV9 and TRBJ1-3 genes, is DSGVTQTPKHLITATGQRVTLRCSPRSGDLSVYWYQQSLDQGLQFLIQYYNGEERAKGNILERFSAQQFPDLHSELNLSSLELGDSALYFCASSPMGGDSGNTIYFGEGSWLTVV.